The clone carrying this TCR beta chain was counted a few times. This record belongs to a study of blood T cell repertoires in COVID-19. Per the germline V gene, CDR1 is LGHDT and CDR2 is YNNKEL (reference sequence). V lost 0 bases and J 5 bases, leaving 10 bases between the germline ends. The CDR3 is 14 amino acids. Per the original data handling: Amplification with reference gene primers provided the estimates of nucleated cell counts. The method was immunoSEQ multiplex PCR; TCRdb's version includes in-frame clones alone and lacks a portion of them. V, J and clone size were drawn from that table, and D and trimming were deduced from the DNA. The sample consists of hundreds of thousands of clones, roughly nine tenths of them appearing once.

The TCR was taken from a woman aged 18-30 years with acute COVID-19. This chain connects TRBV3-1 (or the pseudogene TRBV3-2) to TRBJ1-2; D is undetermined. The sample taken for sequencing was PBMCs or T cells enriched from blood (not recorded which). The CDR3 coding sequence is TGTGCCAGCAGCCAAGAGGCGGAAGTTTATGGCTACACCTTC. Encoded protein: CASSQEAEVYGYTF.